This TCR beta chain was sequenced for a study of T cell responses to AZD1222 COVID-19 vaccine (dated by TCRdb to about 2021). Background on the whole study: TCR sequencing was performed for some 250 trial participants, of whom some 200 were given two doses of AZD1222 and approximately 25 were given two doses of MenACWY control vaccine. Trial participants were enrolled by age into 18-55, 56-69 and 70-plus year subgroups, with approximately 150, 30 and 60 TCR-sequenced participants respectively. The full study reports these points: The whole spike protein was spanned by vaccine-associated CD4 TCRs, and dominant responses were seen in regions 160-218 and 743-854. Most participants were white British and females outnumbered males, and the authors suggested that clonal diversity may have been underestimated. After two AZD1222 doses, both the breadth and the depth of spike-specific TCRs were significantly higher than at day 0 and than in MenACWY recipients. Because no samples from the day 14 peak response were available, repertoires could be characterized only after the peak T cell response. Nearly half of unique spike-specific TCRs reportedly recognized epitopes outside regions mutated in the B.1.351 and B.1.1.7 variants. Only six AZD1222 recipients were SARS-CoV-2 seropositive at baseline, limiting conclusions about previously exposed vaccinees. In the small 56-69-year group, the increase in depth fell short of significance, most likely because of low power.

Taken with the paper, the label for time point translates to: about 28 days (+/-7) after the second vaccine dose. AZD1222 recipients given second doses at about 4 weeks or at about 12 weeks were pooled, since spike-specific TCR depth and breadth were not found to differ between the two schedules. Vaccinee samples were obtained from the UK trials COV001 and COV002, which included a single-blind randomized controlled phase 2/3 trial of AZD1222 (ChAdOx1 nCoV-19) in healthy adults. For TCRbeta chain sequencing, PBMC samples from trial participants were taken at day 0 and at day 28 after the second dose. Relative to germline, V is missing 3 bases and J is missing 0 bases, with 3 bases of the junction outside any gene match. The CDR3 holds 16 amino acids from the cysteine to the phenylalanine. Kept here is only the CDR3 DNA, which spans 48 bases and is read in frame from base 1. CDR1 and CDR2 are drawn from the germline V gene: SGHTA, FQGNSA.

In regard to this clone: Its antigen is still unknown. Base qualities are not recorded, but no much larger clone differs from it by a single base.

The CDR3 regions of human TCRbeta chains were analyzed by immunosequencing. In the original analysis: TCRs in the repertoires were matched against a reference library of SARS-CoV-2-specific TCRs that had been generated with the MIRA antigen-specificity platform. Breadth was defined as the fraction of unique TCRs that were SARS-CoV-2-associated, and depth was defined as the fraction of total T cells that were SARS-CoV-2-associated. Using the MIRA data, every spike-specific TCR was mapped to the spike region that the TCR reacted to and assigned to either a CD4 or a CD8 class. Log10-transformed breadth and depth values were compared by one-way ANOVA with Sidak's multiple comparisons tests. This is the immuneACCESS table as TCRdb keeps it, with only in-frame sequences that have V and J called. A part of the clones is gone; compared with another copy, unresolved V genes explain less than half, and the rest is unexplained. For V, J and clone size, that table is used; D and trimming come from the DNA. Within this sample are roughly 150,000 clones, with roughly nine tenths of them counted one time only. The ten largest clones capture around 1.2% of the sample.

Sample: peripheral blood, taken 28 days after the second AZD1222 dose. This TCR was recovered from an adult who received the AZD1222 COVID-19 vaccine. The chain is made from TRBV7-2 and TRBJ2-5, with 11 bases in between that match TRBD2. This receptor has the CDR3 CASSFGTSGYQETQYF. Here is the DNA: TGTGCCAGCAGCTTCGGGACTAGCGGTTACCAAGAGACCCAGTACTTC. Outside the CDR3, residues come from the reference TRBV7-2 and TRBJ2-5 proteins, so the full variable domain is: GAGVSQSPSNKVTEKGKDVELRCDPISGHTALYWYRQSLGQGLEFLIYFQGNSAPDKSGLPSDRFSAERTGGSVSTLTIQRTQQEDSAVYLCASSFGTSGYQETQYFGPGTRLLVL.